The rows below give T cell receptor beta chains drawn from one sample of a study of cytomegalovirus exposure and HLA in healthy donors. The protocol was immunoSEQ multiplex PCR, while the TCRdb copy is restricted to in-frame clones and leaves out a portion. Here the sample spans tens of thousands of clones, approximately 72% being singletons. Sequenced sample: PBMCs. All receptors derive from a woman aged 40 to 50 in good health and CMV-seronegative. Each CDR3 is given with its conserved first and last residue. The order of the fields is CDR3 DNA, CDR3 protein, clone size, V gene, J gene, D gene. The D gene is left open where the match is weak. Clone size is shown for a subset of rows, as once, few, many or a class of expanded clone.

cdr3_nt: TGTGCCAGCAGTCACCCCCGGACAGGGCAGGATCAGCCCCAGCATTTT; cdr3_aa: CASSHPRTGQDQPQHF; clone_size: NA; v_call: TRBV28; j_call: TRBJ1-5; d_call: TRBD1
cdr3_nt: TGCGCCAGCAGGAAACAGACTAATGAAAAACTGTTTTTT; cdr3_aa: CASRKQTNEKLFF; clone_size: few; v_call: TRBV4-3; j_call: TRBJ1-4; d_call: NA
cdr3_nt: TGTGCCAGTAGTCAAGTCGGACTGGGCGGTCAGCCCCAGCATTTT; cdr3_aa: CASSQVGLGGQPQHF; clone_size: NA; v_call: TRBV19; j_call: TRBJ1-5; d_call: NA
cdr3_nt: TGCGCCAGCAGTCACCGACAGGGGGCAGGGGAAAAACTGTTTTTT; cdr3_aa: CASSHRQGAGEKLFF; clone_size: NA; v_call: TRBV5-1; j_call: TRBJ1-4; d_call: TRBD1
cdr3_nt: TGTGCCAGCAGCTTTCTCCTAGCGGGAAGGAACACCGGGGAGCTGTTTTTT; cdr3_aa: CASSFLLAGRNTGELFF; clone_size: NA; v_call: TRBV7-9; j_call: TRBJ2-2; d_call: TRBD2
cdr3_nt: TGTGCCAGCAGCTTAGACCCCCATTGGCGGGGAGGGAATGAAAAACTGTTTTTT; cdr3_aa: CASSLDPHWRGGNEKLFF; clone_size: once; v_call: TRBV7-2; j_call: TRBJ1-4; d_call: NA
cdr3_nt: TGTGCCAGCAGCTTGACTAGCGGGAGTAGGAAGTTCTTC; cdr3_aa: CASSLTSGSRKFF; clone_size: NA; v_call: TRBV6-5; j_call: TRBJ2-1; d_call: TRBD2
cdr3_nt: TGTGCCAGCAGCTTAGCCAAAGACAGGGTCCCCTACGAGCAGTACTTC; cdr3_aa: CASSLAKDRVPYEQYF; clone_size: NA; v_call: TRBV11-2; j_call: TRBJ2-7; d_call: TRBD1
cdr3_nt: TGTGCCAGCAGCTTAGAATGGGCAGCCAACTATGGCTACACCTTC; cdr3_aa: CASSLEWAANYGYTF; clone_size: NA; v_call: TRBV7-8; j_call: TRBJ1-2; d_call: NA
cdr3_nt: TGTGCCAGCAGCCAAGCGGCGCGGGGGCACTCCGGTGGCTACACCTTC; cdr3_aa: CASSQAARGHSGGYTF; clone_size: NA; v_call: TRBV4-2; j_call: TRBJ1-2; d_call: NA
cdr3_nt: TGTGCCAGCAGCCTTCTCACGACAATGAGTGGCTACACCTTC; cdr3_aa: CASSLLTTMSGYTF; clone_size: few; v_call: TRBV9; j_call: TRBJ1-2; d_call: NA
cdr3_nt: TGTGCCAGCAGTGAAGGTTGGAGCAGCAATCAGCCCCAGCATTTT; cdr3_aa: CASSEGWSSNQPQHF; clone_size: few; v_call: TRBV6-1; j_call: TRBJ1-5; d_call: NA
cdr3_nt: TGTGCCAGCAGTTCCGGGACTCATCAGCCCCAGCATTTT; cdr3_aa: CASSSGTHQPQHF; clone_size: NA; v_call: TRBV28; j_call: TRBJ1-5; d_call: NA
cdr3_nt: TGTGCCAGCAGCTCCTGGGACAGGGCGGGAACCGGGGAGCTGTTTTTT; cdr3_aa: CASSSWDRAGTGELFF; clone_size: once; v_call: TRBV6-6; j_call: TRBJ2-2; d_call: TRBD1
cdr3_nt: TGTGCCAGCAGCTCGAGCTCTGGAAACACCATATATTTT; cdr3_aa: CASSSSSGNTIYF; clone_size: NA; v_call: TRBV5-4; j_call: TRBJ1-3; d_call: NA
cdr3_nt: TGTGCCAGCAGCAGGGACTCCCAGGCCTCCTACGAGCAGTACTTC; cdr3_aa: CASSRDSQASYEQYF; clone_size: NA; v_call: TRBV6-5; j_call: TRBJ2-7; d_call: NA
cdr3_nt: TGTGCCAGCAGCTTGGGACAGAGGAACACTGAAGCTTTCTTT; cdr3_aa: CASSLGQRNTEAFF; clone_size: NA; v_call: TRBV5-6; j_call: TRBJ1-1; d_call: NA
cdr3_nt: TGTGCCAGCAGCCACCCCCGGACAGGGGGAGGAGATACGCAGTATTTT; cdr3_aa: CASSHPRTGGGDTQYF; clone_size: NA; v_call: TRBV11-3; j_call: TRBJ2-3; d_call: TRBD1
cdr3_nt: TGCGCCAGCAGTGAATCTCGCGAGCAGTACTTC; cdr3_aa: CASSESREQYF; clone_size: NA; v_call: TRBV10-1; j_call: TRBJ2-7; d_call: NA
cdr3_nt: TGTGCCAGCTCATCGGCACGGACTAGCGGTTACAATGAGCAGTTCTTC; cdr3_aa: CASSSARTSGYNEQFF; clone_size: NA; v_call: TRBV18; j_call: TRBJ2-1; d_call: TRBD2
cdr3_nt: TGTGCCAGCAGTCAACTCACGGGAGGTGAGCAGTTCTTC; cdr3_aa: CASSQLTGGEQFF; clone_size: NA; v_call: TRBV6-1; j_call: TRBJ2-1; d_call: TRBD2
cdr3_nt: TGTGCCAGCAGGGGGACAGGCTACTCTGGAAACACCATATATTTT; cdr3_aa: CASRGTGYSGNTIYF; clone_size: NA; v_call: TRBV25-1; j_call: TRBJ1-3; d_call: TRBD1
cdr3_nt: TGTGCCAGCACTAACAGGTTTTCCTACGAGCAGTACTTC; cdr3_aa: CASTNRFSYEQYF; clone_size: NA; v_call: TRBV6-5; j_call: TRBJ2-7; d_call: NA
cdr3_nt: TGTGCCAGCACCCCTAGTGGTGCGATGAACACTGAAGCTTTCTTT; cdr3_aa: CASTPSGAMNTEAFF; clone_size: once; v_call: TRBV28; j_call: TRBJ1-1; d_call: NA
cdr3_nt: TGCAGCACCAGGGTCGGAGAGACCCAGTACTTC; cdr3_aa: CSTRVGETQYF; clone_size: NA; v_call: TRBV29-1; j_call: TRBJ2-5; d_call: NA
cdr3_nt: TGTGCCACAACTTATAGCAATCAGCCCCAGCATTTT; cdr3_aa: CATTYSNQPQHF; clone_size: NA; v_call: TRBV28; j_call: TRBJ1-5; d_call: NA
cdr3_nt: TGTGCCAGCAGCGTTAGCGGATACACAGATACGCAGTATTTT; cdr3_aa: CASSVSGYTDTQYF; clone_size: NA; v_call: TRBV5-8; j_call: TRBJ2-3; d_call: NA
cdr3_nt: TGTGCCACCAGCCCGGGGAGCCCCGGAAACACCATATATTTT; cdr3_aa: CATSPGSPGNTIYF; clone_size: few; v_call: TRBV15; j_call: TRBJ1-3; d_call: NA
cdr3_nt: TGCAGTGGCGGGCTCCAAGAGACCCAGTACTTC; cdr3_aa: CSGGLQETQYF; clone_size: NA; v_call: TRBV20-1; j_call: TRBJ2-5; d_call: NA
cdr3_nt: TGCAGCGTTGTTGGACAGGGCGGTGGCTACACCTTC; cdr3_aa: CSVVGQGGGYTF; clone_size: NA; v_call: TRBV29-1; j_call: TRBJ1-2; d_call: TRBD1
cdr3_nt: TGCGCCAGCAGCTTGACAGGGCCCGACTCTGGAAACACCATATATTTT; cdr3_aa: CASSLTGPDSGNTIYF; clone_size: NA; v_call: TRBV5-1; j_call: TRBJ1-3; d_call: NA
cdr3_nt: TGTGCCAGCAGCTTTGACAGGGGTGGAAACACCATATATTTT; cdr3_aa: CASSFDRGGNTIYF; clone_size: once; v_call: TRBV11-2; j_call: TRBJ1-3; d_call: TRBD1
cdr3_nt: TGTGCCAGCTCACCCATCGGACGGGGCACCGGGGAGCTGTTTTTT; cdr3_aa: CASSPIGRGTGELFF; clone_size: NA; v_call: TRBV18; j_call: TRBJ2-2; d_call: NA
cdr3_nt: TGTGCCAGCAGCTGGACAGGGGGGAACGCTGAAGCTTTCTTT; cdr3_aa: CASSWTGGNAEAFF; clone_size: NA; v_call: TRBV7-2; j_call: TRBJ1-1; d_call: TRBD1
cdr3_nt: TGCAGTGCTATAGGGAGCGAGCAGTACTTC; cdr3_aa: CSAIGSEQYF; clone_size: few; v_call: TRBV20-1; j_call: TRBJ2-7; d_call: NA
cdr3_nt: TGTGCCAGCACCCCCGACTGGAGCTCCTACAATGAGCAGTTCTTC; cdr3_aa: CASTPDWSSYNEQFF; clone_size: NA; v_call: TRBV6-5; j_call: TRBJ2-1; d_call: NA
cdr3_nt: TGCGCCAGCAGCCACCTAATAGCGGGAGTTAGCCCCAGTGAGCAGTTCTTC; cdr3_aa: CASSHLIAGVSPSEQFF; clone_size: NA; v_call: TRBV4-1; j_call: TRBJ2-1; d_call: TRBD2
cdr3_nt: TGTGCCTCCTCTGAGGGAAGGGAGCTGTTTTTT; cdr3_aa: CASSEGRELFF; clone_size: NA; v_call: TRBV25-1; j_call: TRBJ2-2; d_call: NA
cdr3_nt: TGTGCCAGCAGCCTACGGGGGGGAGGGTACAATGAGCAGTTCTTC; cdr3_aa: CASSLRGGGYNEQFF; clone_size: NA; v_call: TRBV9; j_call: TRBJ2-1; d_call: TRBD2
cdr3_nt: TGTGCCACCAGCAGAGTCGCGACTAGCGGGAGGGCAGATACGCAGTATTTT; cdr3_aa: CATSRVATSGRADTQYF; clone_size: few; v_call: TRBV15; j_call: TRBJ2-3; d_call: TRBD2
cdr3_nt: TGTGCCAGCAGCTCCAATTTTGAAGGGACTAGCGGAGGAGAGCAGTTCTTC; cdr3_aa: CASSSNFEGTSGGEQFF; clone_size: once; v_call: TRBV13; j_call: TRBJ2-1; d_call: TRBD2
cdr3_nt: TGTGCCAGCAGCTCGCCCCCGGGTCACTCTGGAAACACCATATATTTT; cdr3_aa: CASSSPPGHSGNTIYF; clone_size: NA; v_call: TRBV7-2; j_call: TRBJ1-3; d_call: NA
cdr3_nt: TGTGCCAGTAGTGGGGCGCCGAACACTGAAGCTTTCTTT; cdr3_aa: CASSGAPNTEAFF; clone_size: NA; v_call: TRBV19; j_call: TRBJ1-1; d_call: NA
cdr3_nt: TGTGCCAGCAGAAGAAGGGGGGTAGCGGGAGGTTCAGATACGCAGTATTTT; cdr3_aa: CASRRRGVAGGSDTQYF; clone_size: NA; v_call: TRBV5-5; j_call: TRBJ2-3; d_call: TRBD2
cdr3_nt: TGCAGCGTTGTAAGTGCAGGGGGGAGCGAGCAGTACTTC; cdr3_aa: CSVVSAGGSEQYF; clone_size: NA; v_call: TRBV29-1; j_call: TRBJ2-7; d_call: NA
cdr3_nt: TGTGCCAGCAGCGTAGAACAGGGGGCCCCGAGGAGCACTGAAGCTTTCTTT; cdr3_aa: CASSVEQGAPRSTEAFF; clone_size: NA; v_call: TRBV9; j_call: TRBJ1-1; d_call: TRBD1
cdr3_nt: TGCGCCAGCAGCCAAGAAGGAGGGACTAGCTCCTACGAGCAGTACTTC; cdr3_aa: CASSQEGGTSSYEQYF; clone_size: few; v_call: TRBV4-3; j_call: TRBJ2-7; d_call: TRBD2
cdr3_nt: TGTGCCAGCAGTTTATCAGCGGGTCGTGGGGGCTACACCTTC; cdr3_aa: CASSLSAGRGGYTF; clone_size: NA; v_call: TRBV27; j_call: TRBJ1-2; d_call: NA
cdr3_nt: TGTGCCTGTAACAGGGCCACTAACTATGGCTACACCTTC; cdr3_aa: CACNRATNYGYTF; clone_size: NA; v_call: TRBV30; j_call: TRBJ1-2; d_call: NA
cdr3_nt: TGTGCCAGCAGCGAGGGACAAGGGGGCTACACCTTC; cdr3_aa: CASSEGQGGYTF; clone_size: NA; v_call: TRBV9; j_call: TRBJ1-2; d_call: NA
cdr3_nt: TGTGCCAGCAGCTCAAGGAGAAGCTCCTACAATGAGCAGTTCTTC; cdr3_aa: CASSSRRSSYNEQFF; clone_size: NA; v_call: TRBV11-3; j_call: TRBJ2-1; d_call: NA
cdr3_nt: TGTGCCAGCAGCACGGGTCCCCACACCCCTGAAGCTTTCTTT; cdr3_aa: CASSTGPHTPEAFF; clone_size: few; v_call: TRBV9; j_call: TRBJ1-1; d_call: NA
cdr3_nt: TGTGCCAGCAGTACCCGGGACAGGGGGATGAACACTGAAGCTTTCTTT; cdr3_aa: CASSTRDRGMNTEAFF; clone_size: once; v_call: TRBV27; j_call: TRBJ1-1; d_call: TRBD1
cdr3_nt: TGTGCCAGTAGTATATTCCCCTCCGAGGGCGTCAACACTGAAGCTTTCTTT; cdr3_aa: CASSIFPSEGVNTEAFF; clone_size: once; v_call: TRBV19; j_call: TRBJ1-1; d_call: NA
cdr3_nt: TGCGCCAGCAGCTTGGCCGGGGAGACCCAGTACTTC; cdr3_aa: CASSLAGETQYF; clone_size: few; v_call: TRBV5-1; j_call: TRBJ2-5; d_call: NA
cdr3_nt: TGTGCCAGCAGTTTAAACAGGGTTTTCTTGGTCTGCGAGCAGTACTTC; cdr3_aa: CASSLNRVFLVCEQYF; clone_size: few; v_call: TRBV27; j_call: TRBJ2-7; d_call: NA
cdr3_nt: TGTGCCACCAGCAGAGATGCTATGAGGAATACCGGCTACACCTTC; cdr3_aa: CATSRDAMRNTGYTF; clone_size: NA; v_call: TRBV15; j_call: TRBJ1-2; d_call: NA
cdr3_nt: TGTGCCAGCAGTCCCCTAGCGGACCAAGAGACCCAGTACTTC; cdr3_aa: CASSPLADQETQYF; clone_size: NA; v_call: TRBV27; j_call: TRBJ2-5; d_call: TRBD2